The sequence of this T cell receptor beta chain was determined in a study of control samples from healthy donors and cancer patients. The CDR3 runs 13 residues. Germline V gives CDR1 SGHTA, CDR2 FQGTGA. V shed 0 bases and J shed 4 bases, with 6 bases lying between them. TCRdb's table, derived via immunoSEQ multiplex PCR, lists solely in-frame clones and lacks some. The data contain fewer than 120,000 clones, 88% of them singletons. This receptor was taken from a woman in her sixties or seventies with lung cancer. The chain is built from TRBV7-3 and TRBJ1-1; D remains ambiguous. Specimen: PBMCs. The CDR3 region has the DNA TGTGCCAGCAGCTTAACGAAGGGCACTGAAGCTTTCTTT. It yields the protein CASSLTKGTEAFF.